This T cell receptor beta chain is drawn from a study of technical replicates of blood from several donors. Profiling relied on immunoSEQ multiplex PCR, and the TCRdb table lists in-frame clones only, not all of them. Among under 85,000 clones listed, 95% to 98% were seen once. Per the germline V gene, CDR1 is MNHEY and CDR2 is SMNVEV (reference sequence). V gave up 6 bases and J gave up 6 bases; unmatched junction bases: 6. The CDR3 covers 15 residues. The receptor's source is a human donor in good health. This chain connects TRBV27 to TRBJ1-5; 12 bases line up with TRBD1. The specimen was T cells isolated from PBMCs. The CDR3 here is CASRPGQGAFQPQHF. CDR3 bases: TGTGCCAGCAGGCCGGGACAGGGGGCCTTTCAGCCCCAGCATTTT.